The following is a T cell receptor beta chain sequence with its context. This sample was taken from a study of blood T cell repertoires in COVID-19. Study details: PBMCs, B-cell-depleted T cells, or T cells provided the cDNA or gDNA that made up the material.

V trimming: 2 bases; J trimming: 5 bases; junction bases outside the gene matches: 7. The CDR3 sequence is 15 residues long. Germline-derived CDR1 and CDR2 are SGHAT and FQDESV (reference sequence). Patients of the Seattle cohort, enrolled during active infection, were followed longitudinally. Per the authors' pipeline: The assay estimated nucleated cells by amplifying reference gene primers. The assay was immunoSEQ multiplex PCR, and TCRdb's table has in-frame clones only and misses some. V and J calls and clone size follow that table, whereas D and trimming were derived from the DNA. The data contain roughly 150,000 clones, just under 90% of them singletons.

The material sequenced was peripheral blood. The chain uses TRBV11-1 and TRBJ1-1, with 8 bases lining up with TRBD1. The receptor's source is a woman aged 70-85 years with COVID-19, enrolled during active disease. The CDR3 DNA follows: TGTGCCAGCAGCTTATTCCAGGGGGCCGGTACTGAAGCTTTCTTT. The encoded protein is CASSLFQGAGTEAFF.